This T cell receptor beta chain was recorded in a study of blood T cell repertoires in COVID-19. The wider study: Material from acute and convalescent COVID-19 was sourced from the United States, Italy and Spain.

The germline V gene has CDR1 MNHEY and CDR2 SMNVEV (reference sequence). The junction had 4 bases not matched to a gene; V was cut back by 5 bases and J by 3 bases. CDR3 length: 16 amino acids. Participant-reported clinical history was the basis for cohort assignment. Symptom resolution, clearance, or two negative PCRs marked the recovered donors of Cohort 3. Clones were read by immunoSEQ multiplex PCR, and TCRdb kept only the in-frame ones, dropping some. The profile covers 180,000 or so clones, with about 82% appearing a single time and 8% to 10% taken by the ten largest. The sequence derives from a woman in her thirties who had recovered from COVID-19. The chain couples TRBV27 to TRBJ2-6; 10 bases align to TRBD2. Source material: PBMCs or T cells enriched from blood (not recorded which). DNA for the CDR3: TGTGCCAGCAGTGTAGCGGGAGGTATTGGGGCCAACGTCCTGACTTTC. It is translated as CASSVAGGIGANVLTF.